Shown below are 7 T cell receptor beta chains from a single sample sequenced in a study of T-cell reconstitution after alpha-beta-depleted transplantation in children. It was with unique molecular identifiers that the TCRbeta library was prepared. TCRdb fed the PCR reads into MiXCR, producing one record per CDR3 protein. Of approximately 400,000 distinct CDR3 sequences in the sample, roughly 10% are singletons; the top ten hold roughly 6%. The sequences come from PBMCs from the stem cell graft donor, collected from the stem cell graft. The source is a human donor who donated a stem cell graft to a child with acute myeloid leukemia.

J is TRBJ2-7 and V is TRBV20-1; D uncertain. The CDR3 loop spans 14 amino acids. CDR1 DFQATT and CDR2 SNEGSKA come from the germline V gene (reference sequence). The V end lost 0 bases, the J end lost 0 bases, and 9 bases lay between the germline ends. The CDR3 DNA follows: TGCAGTGCTAGAGACCCACACCGCTCCTACGAGCAGTACTTC. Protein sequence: CSARDPHRSYEQYF.

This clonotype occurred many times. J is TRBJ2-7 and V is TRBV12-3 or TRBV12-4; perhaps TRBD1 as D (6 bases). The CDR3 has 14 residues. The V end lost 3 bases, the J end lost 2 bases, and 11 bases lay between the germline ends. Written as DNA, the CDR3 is TGTGCCAGCAGTTTGAGTGCAGGGGCCTACGAGCAGTACTTC. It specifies CASSLSAGAYEQYF.

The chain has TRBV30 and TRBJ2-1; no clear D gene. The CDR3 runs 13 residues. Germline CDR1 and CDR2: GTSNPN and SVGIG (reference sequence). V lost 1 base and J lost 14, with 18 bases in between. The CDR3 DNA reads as TGTGCCTGGAGTGAAAATGGGATTTCAATAAAGTTCTTC. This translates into CAWSENGISIKFF.

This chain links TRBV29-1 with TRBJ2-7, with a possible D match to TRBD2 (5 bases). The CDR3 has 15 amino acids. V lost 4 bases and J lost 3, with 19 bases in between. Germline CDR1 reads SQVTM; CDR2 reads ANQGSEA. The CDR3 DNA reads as TGCAGCGTTGGCGGGCAAGGACGCGTTGTCTACGAGCAGTACTTC. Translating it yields CSVGGQGRVVYEQYF.

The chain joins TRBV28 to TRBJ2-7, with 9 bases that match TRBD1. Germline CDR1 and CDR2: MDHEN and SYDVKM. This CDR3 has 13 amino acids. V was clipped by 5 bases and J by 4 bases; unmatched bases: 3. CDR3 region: CASSAGTGYEQYV. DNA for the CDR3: TGTGCCAGCAGTGCCGGGACAGGGTACGAGCAGTACGTC.

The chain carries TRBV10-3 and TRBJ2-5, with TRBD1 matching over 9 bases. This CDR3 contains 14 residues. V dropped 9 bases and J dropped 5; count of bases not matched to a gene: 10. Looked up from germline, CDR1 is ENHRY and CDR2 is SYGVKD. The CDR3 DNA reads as TGTGCCATTAAGGACCGGGACAGGGTTGAGACCCAGTACTTC. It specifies CAIKDRDRVETQYF.

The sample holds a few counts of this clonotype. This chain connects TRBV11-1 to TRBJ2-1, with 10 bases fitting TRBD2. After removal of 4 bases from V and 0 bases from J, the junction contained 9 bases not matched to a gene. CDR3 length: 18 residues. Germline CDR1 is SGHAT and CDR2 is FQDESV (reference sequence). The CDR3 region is CASSSSGGLSSSYNEQFF. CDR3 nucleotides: TGTGCCAGCAGCTCTAGCGGGGGCCTCTCCTCCTCCTACAATGAGCAGTTCTTC.